This T cell receptor beta chain was sequenced during a study of beta chain features in type 1 diabetes. Study as a whole: All samples combined gave under 110,000,000 sorted cells for examination. Study-wide results and limits: A greater similarity of naive, central memory and Treg TCRB repertoires was seen among patients than among healthy donors. Any HLA type influence on TCRB rearrangement was left unresolved here.

Reverse transcribing all isolated RNA meant expressed TCRB transcripts were sequenced. Sequencing used immunoSEQ multiplex PCR; TCRdb keeps in-frame clones, though not all of them. This table holds under 800,000 clones, roughly 16% found once. There are a few counts of this clone. Its antigen is unidentified. Germline values: CDR1 SEHNR, CDR2 FQNEAQ (reference sequence). The CDR3 runs 12 residues. The trim removed 6 bases at V and 6 bases at J, leaving 4 bases unmatched. The V call is TRBV7-9, the J call TRBJ2-7; TRBD1 matches 8 bases. The receptor comes from a man aged 18 to 35 in good health. Sequenced material: naive CD4+ T cells from blood. CDR3 DNA: TGTGCCAGCAGAGGACAGGGAGGCGAGCAGTACTTC. Encoded protein: CASRGQGGEQYF.